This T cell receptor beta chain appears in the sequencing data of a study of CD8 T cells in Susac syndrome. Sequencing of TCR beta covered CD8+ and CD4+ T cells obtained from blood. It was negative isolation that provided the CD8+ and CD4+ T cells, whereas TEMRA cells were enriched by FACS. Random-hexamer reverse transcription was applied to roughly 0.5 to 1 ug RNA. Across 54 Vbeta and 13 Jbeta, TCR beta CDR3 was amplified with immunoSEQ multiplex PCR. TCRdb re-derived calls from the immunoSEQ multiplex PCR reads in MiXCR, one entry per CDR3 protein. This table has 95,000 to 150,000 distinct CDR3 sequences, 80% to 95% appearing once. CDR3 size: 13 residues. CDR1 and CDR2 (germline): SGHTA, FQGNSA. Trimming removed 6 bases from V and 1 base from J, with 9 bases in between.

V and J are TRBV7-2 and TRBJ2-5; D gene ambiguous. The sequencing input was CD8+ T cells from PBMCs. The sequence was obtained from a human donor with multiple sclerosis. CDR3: CASSRLPQETQYF. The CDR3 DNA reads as TGTGCCAGCAGTCGGCTCCCCCAAGAGACCCAGTACTTC.